The T cell receptor beta chain under discussion was sequenced for a study of metastatic and nonmetastatic thyroid tumors. Study-wide background: Repertoires of blood and of tissue (tumor or nodule) from malignant and benign thyroid patients were compared.

The germline CDR1 and CDR2 sequences are SGHTA and FQGNSA. CDR3 length: 15 amino acids. V lost 5 bases, J lost 5 bases, and 4 bases stayed unmatched. Using MiXCR, TCRdb reanalyzed the PCR reads. Of tens of thousands of clones in the sample, 10% to 15% were seen once. This clone has ten or more counts. Thyroid surgery had not been preceded by any treatment in any patient. The clonotype comes from a male donor with papillary thyroid cancer or a benign thyroid nodule (not recorded which). Some clones in this sample may be carry-over from other donors' samples. The V call is TRBV7-2, the J call TRBJ2-2, with TRBD1 matching over 11 bases. Sequencing was carried out using blood. In DNA form, the CDR3 reads TGTGCCAGCAGCCCTGGGACAGGGGGGACCGGGGAGCTGTTTTTT. The encoded protein is CASSPGTGGTGELFF.